This T cell receptor beta chain was identified during a study of T-cell memory formation after mild COVID-19. Study-level results: Contracting clones localized mainly to CM and EM when CD4+ and mainly to EMRA when CD8+.

Trimming cost V 1 base and J 7 bases, with 17 bases left between them. Germline V gene sequence: CDR1 MNHEY, CDR2 SMNVEV (reference sequence). The CDR3 is 15 residues long. Using its own MiXCR run on the 5' RACE reads, TCRdb lists one record per CDR3 protein. The table includes roughly 600,000 distinct CDR3 sequences, more than 15% detected once. Turning to this clonotype: Its target is unknown.

The V gene is TRBV27, the J gene TRBJ2-7, with D possibly matching TRBD2 (5 bases). The TCR comes from an adult woman who had mild COVID-19 (a few samples of this study predate the infection). Cell type and time point are not known. Sequenced: PBMCs or a T cell subset sorted from them (not recorded which). CDR3 residues: CASSLWAAFTGEQYF. The CDR3 DNA reads as TGTGCCAGCAGTTTATGGGCAGCTTTTACGGGAGAGCAGTACTTC.